This T cell receptor (beta chain) is drawn from a study of CD8+ T cells in alopecia areata. Overall study findings and caveats: Researchers report lesional scalp, most notably alopecia totalis/universalis, outstripped normal scalp in clonality.

Of note for this clone: Its antigen is undetermined.

After isolation, RNA underwent reverse transcription to generate cDNA as the sequencing template. Clones were sequenced by immunoSEQ multiplex PCR, and TCRdb holds only the in-frame ones, with some missing. The sample has 200,000 to 250,000 clones; 64% are singletons. The V end was cut by 1 base, the J end by 7 bases, with 8 bases between. CDR1 is SGHVS, CDR2 FQNEAQ, per germline. The CDR3 consists of 13 residues. Treatment of the sample: oral pan-JAK inhibitor, 5-10 mg twice daily. Starting from PBMCs, sorting isolated CD4+ and CD8+ T cells. The sample here was CD4+ T cells sorted from blood, taken at week 4, from a patient treated with tofacitinib. The source of this sequence is a human donor with alopecia areata. The genes are TRBV7-8 and TRBJ1-5; D is unclear. The CDR3, as DNA: TGTGCCAGCAGCTTAGATATCTGGCAGCCCCAGCATTTT. This translates into CASSLDIWQPQHF. The full variable domain, completed using reference TRBV7-8 and TRBJ1-5, is GAGVSQSPRYKVAKRGQDVALRCDPISGHVSLFWYQQALGQGPEFLTYFQNEAQLDKSGLPSDRFFAERPEGSVSTLKIQRTQQEDSAVYLCASSLDIWQPQHFGDGTRLSIL.